These 31 T cell receptor beta chains originate from one sample sequenced in a study of shared clonotypes between healthy human individuals. The repertoire was sequenced with immunoSEQ multiplex PCR; TCRdb's copy has only in-frame clones and lacks some. This table holds approximately 500,000 clones, less than 85% found once. Sequencing input: PBMCs. These receptor sequences come from a woman in her 40s in good health. Some clones in this sample may be carry-over from other donors' samples.

The chain combines TRBV9 with TRBJ2-6, with D maybe TRBD2 (6 bases). Trimming shortened V by 9 bases and J by 2 bases, and 15 bases separated the two germline ends. The CDR3 runs 15 residues. CDR1 is SGDLS and CDR2 is YYNGEE in the germline V gene. Here the CDR3 reads CATSLGGAGANVLTF. CDR3 bases: TGTGCCACCTCCTTAGGAGGGGCTGGGGCCAACGTCCTGACTTTC.

This chain uses TRBV10-3 with TRBJ2-3; perhaps TRBD1 as D (6 bases). The CDR3 sequence is 14 residues long. Per germline, CDR1 ENHRY and CDR2 SYGVKD. V was pared by 8 bases and J by 0 bases, with 12 bases between. Written as DNA, the CDR3 is TGTGCCATCTCTTTGGGGACAAGCACAGATACGCAGTATTTT. It is translated as CAISLGTSTDTQYF.

There are many counts of this clone. The rearrangement uses TRBV30 and TRBJ1-3; 8 bases are a match to TRBD1. This CDR3 region has 14 residues. Germline CDR1 reads GTSNPN; CDR2 reads SVGIG (reference sequence). The V and J ends lost 3 bases and 4 bases, in that order; junction bases with no gene match: 5. CDR3 in DNA: TGTGCCTGGAGGGACAGGGTGGGAGGAAACACCATATATTTT. Protein sequence: CAWRDRVGGNTIYF.

J is TRBJ1-2 and V is TRBV7-9; TRBD1 is a possible D gene (5 bases). This CDR3 has 14 amino acids. Germline V CDR1 and CDR2: SEHNR, FQNEAQ (reference sequence). The V gene lost 5 bases and the J gene lost 4 bases, with 14 bases spanning the gap. The CDR3: CASSIDSYSYGYTF. Here the CDR3 DNA reads TGTGCCAGCAGCATAGACAGTTACTCCTATGGCTACACCTTC.

The V call is TRBV5-1, the J call TRBJ1-4; the match to TRBD1 covers 7 bases. V lost 1 base and J lost 0; bases outside the gene matches: 6. Germline V gene sequence: CDR1 SGHRS, CDR2 YFSETQ. The length of the CDR3 is 17 residues. CDR3 in amino acids: CASSLTGQHSTNEKLFF. CDR3 DNA sequence: TGCGCCAGCAGCTTGACGGGACAGCACTCAACTAATGAAAAACTGTTTTTT.

This chain links TRBV18 with TRBJ2-7; the D call may be TRBD1 or TRBD2 (6 bases each). This CDR3 has 13 amino acids. Germline V lookup: CDR1 KGHSH, CDR2 LQKENI. V lost 0 bases, J lost 9 bases, and 12 bases lay in between. CDR3 bases: TGTGCCAGCTCACCACCATCGGAGGGGGGGCAGTACTTC. Encoded protein: CASSPPSEGGQYF.

The rearrangement joins TRBV10-3 to TRBJ2-1; 7 nucleotides match TRBD2. Losses at the gene ends were 0 bases for V and 6 bases for J; bases not matched to a gene: 8. This CDR3 region has 16 residues. From germline, CDR1 is ENHRY and CDR2 SYGVKD. Written as DNA, the CDR3 is TGTGCCATCAGTGAGTCTGGGGGAGGGCCTGGCAATGAGCAGTTCTTC. Its protein is CAISESGGGPGNEQFF.

The chain recombines TRBV6-5 with TRBJ1-2; 7 bases line up with TRBD1. This CDR3 is built from 14 residues. Germline V gene data show CDR1 as MNHEY and CDR2 as SVGAGI. V shed 4 bases, J shed 7 bases, and the junction held 9 bases outside the gene matches. The CDR3 reads CASSSGTVRIGYTF. DNA for the CDR3: TGTGCCAGCAGTTCCGGGACAGTAAGGATTGGCTACACCTTC.

The J gene is TRBJ2-1, the V gene TRBV11-2, with D maybe TRBD2 (5 bases). Per germline, CDR1 SGHAT and CDR2 FQNNGV. The V and J ends lost 1 base and 1 base respectively, with 17 bases between them. This CDR3 has 18 residues. CDR3 in DNA: TGTGCCAGCAGCTTAGGACAAATCCTCCGGGGTTCCTACAATGAGCAGTTCTTC. Translation: CASSLGQILRGSYNEQFF.

This chain joins TRBV6-5 and TRBJ2-2; tentatively, D is TRBD2 (6 bases). This CDR3 region has 15 residues. Germline V lookup: CDR1 MNHEY, CDR2 SVGAGI. The ends were cut back, 6 bases at V and 2 bases at J, with 13 bases in the middle. The CDR3 region has the DNA TGTGCCAGCAGACTTGGAGGGTCAAACACCGGGGAGCTGTTTTTT. Protein product: CASRLGGSNTGELFF.

The rearrangement links TRBV19 to TRBJ2-7; D unclear. The germline CDR1 and CDR2 sequences are LNHDA and SQIVND (reference sequence). CDR3 length: 14 amino acids. Trimming stripped 4 bases from V and 2 bases from J, with 12 bases between. The CDR3 spells CASSKSDPPYEQYF. CDR3 sequence (DNA): TGTGCCAGTAGTAAATCGGATCCTCCCTACGAGCAGTACTTC.

The CDR3 region is CASSLGQGAWHEQFF. The CDR3 nucleotides read TGTGCCAGCAGCTTAGGACAGGGGGCTTGGCATGAGCAGTTCTTC. The chain employs TRBV11-3 and TRBJ2-1; 10 bases are shared with TRBD1. CDR1 is SGHNT, CDR2 YENEEA, per germline. This CDR3 is 15 amino acids long. The V segment lost 1 base and the J segment 8 bases; nucleotides outside the gene matches: 5. Full variable domain (rest looked up from reference TRBV11-3 and TRBJ2-1): EAGVVQSPRYKIIEKKQPVAFWCNPISGHNTLYWYLQNLGQGPELLIRYENEEAVDDSQLPKDRFSAERLKGVDSTLKIQPAELGDSAVYLCASSLGQGAWHEQFFGPGTRLTVL.

As for this clone: At one boundary the junction diverges from the germline segment, which might be a read error. This chain joins TRBV7-7 and TRBJ2-5, with TRBD2 identical over 8 bases. This CDR3 comprises 13 residues. Germline CDR1 and CDR2: SSHAT and FNYEAQ (reference sequence). CDR3 DNA sequence: TGTGCTAGCAGTTCGGGACTAGGAGAGACCCAGTACTTC. This translates into CASSSGLGETQYF.

The chain couples TRBV19 to TRBJ1-1, with D tentatively TRBD1 (5 bases). The germline V and J ends were trimmed by 7 bases and 4 bases, with 7 bases remaining between them. Germline V CDR1 and CDR2: LNHDA, SQIVND (reference sequence). This CDR3 is 11 amino acids long. CDR3 nucleotide sequence: TGTGCCAGTAAGCAGGGCACTGAAGCTTTCTTT. Amino acid sequence: CASKQGTEAFF.

The chain carries TRBV6-1 and TRBJ2-3; possible D gene TRBD2, 6 bases. This CDR3 is built from 14 residues. The V gene's germline CDR1 is MNHNS and CDR2 SASEGT. The V gene lost 6 bases and the J gene lost 0 bases, with 10 bases spanning the gap. CDR3 in amino acids: CASSGGDSTDTQYF. CDR3 in DNA: TGTGCCAGCAGCGGCGGGGATAGCACAGATACGCAGTATTTT.

This clone has just one count. The chain is built from TRBV11-2 and TRBJ2-5; tentatively, D is TRBD1 or TRBD2 (6 bases each). CDR1 is SGHAT and CDR2 is FQNNGV in the germline V gene. This CDR3 is built from 17 residues. Trimming pared 5 bases from V and 5 bases from J, leaving 24 bases between. The CDR3 spells CASSHPPLGGGWETQYF. In nucleotides, the CDR3 is TGTGCCAGCAGCCACCCCCCCCTCGGAGGGGGGTGGGAGACCCAGTACTTC.

About this clone itself: Other DNA sequences in this specimen translate into the identical CDR3. V and J are TRBV11-2 and TRBJ2-1; no clear D. The ends were cut back, 1 base at V and 7 bases at J, with 5 bases in the middle. Germline lookup yields CDR1 SGHAT and CDR2 FQNNGV. The CDR3 extends over 12 amino acids. DNA of the CDR3: TGTGCCAGCAGCTTAGTGGGGAATGAGCAGTTCTTC. Encoded protein: CASSLVGNEQFF.

This rearrangement joins TRBV4-1 to TRBJ1-5; 9 bases are shared with TRBD1. The J segment lost 6 bases and the V segment lost 0 bases, leaving 6 bases of the junction unmatched. The CDR3 is made up of 16 amino acids. CDR1 and CDR2 from the germline V gene are MGHRA and YSYEKL. The CDR3 bases are TGCGCCAGCAGCCAAGATCCCGGGACAGGGCTTCAGCCCCAGCATTTT. The encoded protein is CASSQDPGTGLQPQHF.

Notes on this clone: A much bigger clone sits one base away, suggesting this may be a read error. The chain carries TRBV9 and TRBJ1-2; 8 bases fit TRBD1. The CDR3 is 16 amino acids. Losses at the gene ends were 0 bases for V and 6 bases for J; bases not matched to a gene: 10. CDR1 is SGDLS and CDR2 is YYNGEE in the germline V gene. CDR3 residues: CASSVGGTGAWDGYTF. The DNA of the CDR3 is TGTGCCAGCAGCGTAGGGGGGACAGGCGCTTGGGATGGCTACACCTTC.

Points on this clone: With only one base between it and a far larger clone, this is likely a read error. CDR3 loop: CASSLETGNTEAFF. In DNA, the CDR3 is TGTGCCAGCAGCTTGGAGACAGGGAACACTGAAGCTTTCTTT. This chain links TRBV5-4 with TRBJ1-1; D perhaps matches TRBD1 (6 bases). V was trimmed by 0 bases and J by 1 base, leaving 7 bases between them. Germline CDR1 and CDR2: SGHNT and YYREEE (reference sequence). The CDR3 contains 14 residues. The complete variable domain, with remaining parts taken from reference TRBV5-4 and TRBJ1-1, reads ETGVTQSPTHLIKTRGQQVTLRCSSQSGHNTVSWYQQALGQGPQFIFQYYREEENGRGNFPPRFSGLQFPNYSSELNVNALELDDSALYLCASSLETGNTEAFFGQGTRLTVV.

The V and J genes are TRBV30 and TRBJ1-3; possible D gene TRBD1, 5 bases. The V end was cut by 0 bases, the J end by 4 bases, with 10 bases between. The V gene's germline CDR1 is GTSNPN and CDR2 SVGIG (reference sequence). This CDR3 is built from 14 residues. The CDR3 sequence is CAWSVLTEGNTIYF. DNA of the CDR3: TGTGCCTGGAGTGTACTGACAGAAGGAAACACCATATATTTT.

This chain links TRBV7-2 with TRBJ1-2, with 9 bases lining up with TRBD1. CDR1 is SGHTA, CDR2 FQGNSA, per germline. The CDR3 has 15 amino acids. With 4 bases clipped from V and 4 bases from J, the junction kept 7 bases outside the gene matches. Written as DNA, the CDR3 is TGTGCCAGCAGCTCCCAAAGACAGGGGGGCTATGGCTACACCTTC. Translating gives CASSSQRQGGYGYTF.

This chain connects TRBV6-1 to TRBJ1-4, with D tentatively TRBD1 (6 bases). Germline CDR1 is MNHNS and CDR2 is SASEGT. V lost 2 bases and J lost 5, with 12 bases in between. This CDR3 has 15 residues. CDR3 nucleotides: TGTGCCAGCAGTGAACAGGACAGAGGCAATGAAAAACTGTTTTTT. It codes for CASSEQDRGNEKLFF.

This sequence joins TRBV7-6 and TRBJ2-6, with 13 bases lining up with TRBD2. Losses at the gene ends were 5 bases for V and 2 bases for J; bases not matched to a gene: 9. CDR3 length: 19 amino acids. Germline loops: CDR1 SGHVS, CDR2 FNYEAQ. The CDR3: CASSARGTSGNTGANVLTF. In DNA form, the CDR3 reads TGTGCCAGCAGCGCCCGTGGGACTAGCGGGAATACTGGGGCCAACGTCCTGACTTTC.

The rearrangement uses TRBV9 and TRBJ2-1; 13 bases line up with TRBD2. The germline gives CDR1 SGDLS, CDR2 YYNGEE. This CDR3 is 18 amino acids long. V lost 4 bases, J lost 5 bases, and 12 bases stayed unmatched. The CDR3, as DNA: TGTGCCAGCAGCCCAAGGACTAGCGGGAGATCGTCCAACAATGAGCAGTTCTTC. This encodes CASSPRTSGRSSNNEQFF.

This clone was recorded a few times. The chain employs TRBV29-1 and TRBJ2-1, with D possibly being TRBD1 (6 bases). The germline V gene has CDR1 SQVTM and CDR2 ANQGSEA. The germline V and J ends were trimmed by 4 bases and 13 bases, with 20 bases remaining between them. The CDR3 totals 13 residues. The CDR3 reads CSVGPGTFLGQFF. The DNA of the CDR3 is TGCAGCGTTGGTCCCGGGACATTTTTGGGACAGTTCTTC.

V is TRBV11-2 and J is TRBJ2-1; TRBD2 matches at 9 bases. Germline loops: CDR1 SGHAT, CDR2 FQNNGV. The CDR3 contains 17 residues. V lost 2 bases to trimming and J lost 0 bases; unmatched junction nucleotides: 5. Here the CDR3 reads CASSLRDSGSSYNEQFF. In DNA, the CDR3 is TGTGCCAGCAGCTTAAGGGATAGCGGGAGCTCCTACAATGAGCAGTTCTTC.

V is TRBV11-1 and J is TRBJ2-3; TRBD2 matches 11 bases. The germline gives CDR1 SGHAT, CDR2 FQDESV (reference sequence). V shed 8 bases, J shed 9 bases, and the junction held 13 bases outside the gene matches. CDR3 length equals 15 residues. The chain's CDR3 is CASARGSGRAGTQYF. CDR3 nucleotide sequence: TGTGCCAGCGCCCGAGGTAGCGGGAGGGCGGGCACGCAGTATTTT.

The chain recombines TRBV4-3 with TRBJ2-1; no clear D. V gave up 2 bases and J gave up 1 base, with 9 bases separating them. This CDR3 has 15 residues. Germline V CDR1 and CDR2: LGHNA, YSLEER. The CDR3, as DNA: TGCGCCAGCAGCCAACAGTTAGGATCCTACAATGAGCAGTTCTTC. Amino acid sequence: CASSQQLGSYNEQFF.

This clone was counted only a few times. The chain is built from TRBV27 and TRBJ1-2; 11 nucleotides align to TRBD1. The junction had 2 bases not matched to a gene; V was cut back by 5 bases and J by 3 bases. Germline V gene lookup returns CDR1 MNHEY and CDR2 SMNVEV (reference sequence). This CDR3 region has 14 residues. CDR3 DNA sequence: TGTGCCAGCAGTCGGACAGGGGGCGACTATGGCTACACCTTC. Translated: CASSRTGGDYGYTF.

This clone was detected once. The rearrangement joins TRBV19 to TRBJ2-7; maybe TRBD2 (5 bases). The V gene's germline CDR1 is LNHDA and CDR2 SQIVND (reference sequence). Trimming removed 2 bases from V and 6 bases from J, with 14 bases in between. This CDR3 comprises 14 residues. CDR3 region: CASSILSGIGEQYF. The CDR3 region has the DNA TGTGCCAGTAGTATATTATCGGGGATCGGCGAGCAGTACTTC.